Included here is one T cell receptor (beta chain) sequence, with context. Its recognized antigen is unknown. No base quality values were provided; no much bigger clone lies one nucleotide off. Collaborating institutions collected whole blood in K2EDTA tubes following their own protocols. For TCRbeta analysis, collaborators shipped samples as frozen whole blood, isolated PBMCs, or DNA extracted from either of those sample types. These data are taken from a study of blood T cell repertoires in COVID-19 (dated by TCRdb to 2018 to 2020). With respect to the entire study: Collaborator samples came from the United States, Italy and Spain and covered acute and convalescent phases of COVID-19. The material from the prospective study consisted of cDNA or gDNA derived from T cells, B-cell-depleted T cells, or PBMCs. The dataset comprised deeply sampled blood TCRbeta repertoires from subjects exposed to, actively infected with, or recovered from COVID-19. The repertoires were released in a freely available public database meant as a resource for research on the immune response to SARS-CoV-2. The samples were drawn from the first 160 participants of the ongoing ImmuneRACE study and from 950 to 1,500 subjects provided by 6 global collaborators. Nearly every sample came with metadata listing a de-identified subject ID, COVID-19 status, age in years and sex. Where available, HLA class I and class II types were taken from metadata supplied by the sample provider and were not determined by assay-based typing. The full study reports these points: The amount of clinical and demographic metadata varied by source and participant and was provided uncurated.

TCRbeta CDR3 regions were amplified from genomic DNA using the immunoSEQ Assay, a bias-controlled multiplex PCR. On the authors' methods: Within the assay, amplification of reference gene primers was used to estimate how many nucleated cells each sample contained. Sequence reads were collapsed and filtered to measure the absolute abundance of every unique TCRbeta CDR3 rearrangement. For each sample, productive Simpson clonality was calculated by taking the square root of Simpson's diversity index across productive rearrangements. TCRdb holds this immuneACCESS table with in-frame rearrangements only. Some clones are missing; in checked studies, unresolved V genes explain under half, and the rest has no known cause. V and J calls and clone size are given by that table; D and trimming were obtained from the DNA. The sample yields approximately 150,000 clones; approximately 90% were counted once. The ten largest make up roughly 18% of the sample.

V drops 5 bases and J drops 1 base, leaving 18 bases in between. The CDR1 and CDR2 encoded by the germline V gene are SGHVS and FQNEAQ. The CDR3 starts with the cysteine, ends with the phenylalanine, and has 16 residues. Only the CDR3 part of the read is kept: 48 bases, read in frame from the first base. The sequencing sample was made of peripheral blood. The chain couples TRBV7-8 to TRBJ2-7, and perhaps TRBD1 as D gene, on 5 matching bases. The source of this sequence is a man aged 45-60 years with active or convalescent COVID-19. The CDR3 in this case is CASSDRGAGNSYEQYF. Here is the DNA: TGTGCCAGCAGCGATCGTGGGGCAGGGAATTCCTACGAGCAGTACTTC.